This T cell receptor (beta chain) was observed in a study of blood T cells in healthy people across ages. Primers used in a second PCR of roughly 7 to 11 cycles were a sample-barcoded 5' primer and a J-beta primer mix. One entry per CDR3 protein results from TCRdb running MiXCR on the 5' RACE reads. The sample lists 1,500,000 or so distinct CDR3 sequences; around 59% were seen once. Germline-derived CDR1 and CDR2 are SGHTA and FQGNSA. The CDR3 totals 15 residues. Trimming at V came to 5 bases and at J to 8 bases, leaving 11 bases not matched to a gene. The genes are TRBV7-2 and TRBJ1-4; TRBD1 matches at 7 bases. The receptor was derived from a man aged 18-30 years in good health. Sequenced: blood. The CDR3 sequence: CASSAYRGGREKLFF. In DNA, the CDR3 is TGTGCCAGCAGCGCTTACAGGGGAGGGAGGGAAAAACTGTTTTTT.